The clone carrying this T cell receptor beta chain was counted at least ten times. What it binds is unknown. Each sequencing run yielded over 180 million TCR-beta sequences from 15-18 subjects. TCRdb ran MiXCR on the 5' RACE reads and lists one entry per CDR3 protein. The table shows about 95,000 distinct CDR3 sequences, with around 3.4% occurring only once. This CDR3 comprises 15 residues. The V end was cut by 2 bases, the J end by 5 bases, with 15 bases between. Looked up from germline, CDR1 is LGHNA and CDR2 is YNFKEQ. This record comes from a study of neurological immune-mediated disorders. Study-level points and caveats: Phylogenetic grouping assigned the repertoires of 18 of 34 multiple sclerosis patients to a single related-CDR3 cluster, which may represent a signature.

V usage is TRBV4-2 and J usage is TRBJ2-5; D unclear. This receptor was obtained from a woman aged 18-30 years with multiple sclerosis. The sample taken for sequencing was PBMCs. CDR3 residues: CASSQSPKRGETQYF. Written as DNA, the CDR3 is TGTGCCAGCAGCCAATCCCCCAAGAGAGGTGAGACCCAGTACTTC.